Sequencing of this T cell receptor (beta chain) was carried out in a study of T cell responses to AZD1222 COVID-19 vaccine. This clone showed up just a few times. The antigen is not known. Whole-study results and caveats: There were repertoire samples only from the period after the peak T cell response. The donor group comprised mostly white British people and more females; the analysis possibly underestimated clonal diversity. Reportedly, close to half of spike-specific TCRs are directed against unmutated variant regions. CD4 TCRs covered the whole spike, strongest at regions 160-218 and 743-854.

The CDR3 extends over 18 amino acids. Trimming stripped 0 bases from V and 3 bases from J, with 22 bases between. Germline CDR1 and CDR2: SGHKS and YYEKEE (reference sequence). Only in-frame clones appear in the TCRdb table, and some are missing; sequencing was by immunoSEQ multiplex PCR. Here the sample spans around 140,000 clones, approximately 95% being singletons. The J gene is TRBJ2-7, the V gene TRBV5-5; tentatively, D is TRBD1 or TRBD2 (7 bases each). The sample here was peripheral blood, taken on day 0 of MenACWY control vaccination. This clonotype was sampled from an adult in good health. The CDR3 nucleotides read TGTGCCAGCAGCTTGGCGGGACAGCTACTAGCGACCGGCTACGAGCAGTACTTC. This sequence encodes CASSLAGQLLATGYEQYF. The whole variable domain, remainder taken from reference TRBV5-5 and TRBJ2-7, is DAGVTQSPTHLIKTRGQQVTLRCSPISGHKSVSWYQQVLGQGPQFIFQYYEKEERGRGNFPDRFSARQFPNYSSELNVNALLLGDSALYLCASSLAGQLLATGYEQYFGPGTRLTVT.